This T cell receptor beta chain was captured in a study of molecular identifiers for immune sequencing clone quantification. This clonotype was counted at least ten times. One entry per CDR3 protein, called by TCRdb with MiXCR from the PCR reads. The sample consists of around 300,000 distinct CDR3 sequences, roughly a quarter of them appearing once. Germline V CDR1 and CDR2: SQVTM, ANQGSEA. The CDR3 is 16 residues long. Trimming took 0 bases from V and 2 from J, leaving 13 bases between them. Input material: naive CD8+ T cells from blood, with Jurkat cell RNA spiked in. The subset: FACS-sorted CD8+CD4-CCR7+CD45RA+ naive T cells. The sequence was collected from a human donor in good health. Some libraries in this study had Jurkat cell RNA spiked in. This sequence joins TRBV29-1 and TRBJ2-2; D may correspond to TRBD1 or TRBD2 (5 bases each). The DNA for the CDR3 is TGCAGCGTTGAAGATCCAGGGAGAAGAAACACCGGGGAGCTGTTTTTT. As protein: CSVEDPGRRNTGELFF.